This paragraph reports one TCR beta chain. The target antigen is unknown. Primers included in the PCR were 60 Vbeta and 13 Jbeta primers. Method: immunoSEQ multiplex PCR; TCRdb's copy keeps in-frame clones and lacks some. Of fewer than 140,000 clones in the sample, 70% to 75% were seen once. The data belong to a study of cytomegalovirus exposure and HLA in healthy donors. Overall study findings and caveats: High sensitivity and specificity were reportedly achieved when the classifier diagnosed cytomegalovirus status. Some TCR beta chains (roughly 160 of them) were listed as cytomegalovirus-associated.

Germline CDR1 reads SGDLS; CDR2 reads YYNGEE. CDR3 length: 14 residues. Germline trimming cut 2 bases from V and 7 bases from J; bases unmatched to any gene: 5. The material sequenced was PBMCs. V and J are TRBV9 and TRBJ2-1, with TRBD2 identical over 8 bases. The sequence was collected from a female donor in good health and CMV-seronegative. Here the CDR3 reads CASSVAGGGNEQFF. In nucleotides, the CDR3 is TGTGCCAGCAGCGTGGCGGGAGGAGGTAATGAGCAGTTCTTC. The full variable domain, with the rest looked up from reference TRBV9 and TRBJ2-1, is DSGVTQTPKHLITATGQRVTLRCSPRSGDLSVYWYQQSLDQGLQFLIQYYNGEERAKGNILERFSAQQFPDLHSELNLSSLELGDSALYFCASSVAGGGNEQFFGPGTRLTVL.